The 2 T cell receptor beta chains below come from one sample, sequenced in a study of blood T cell repertoires in COVID-19. Generated by immunoSEQ multiplex PCR, the TCRdb table keeps only in-frame clones and is missing some. The sample holds 280,000 or so clones, roughly 90% seen once. Sequencing input: PBMCs or T cells enriched from blood (not recorded which). The receptor source for this set is a young woman with acute COVID-19.

The chain couples TRBV7-3 to TRBJ1-1, with TRBD1 as a possible D gene (5 bases). This CDR3 spans 13 amino acids. V dropped 3 bases and J dropped 1 base, with 6 bases sitting between them. The germline gives CDR1 SGHTA, CDR2 FQGTGA. CDR3 protein: CASSLGQNTEAFF. In DNA, the CDR3 is TGTGCCAGCAGCTTGGGGCAGAACACTGAAGCTTTCTTT.

The chain joins TRBV2 to TRBJ2-7, with 9 bases fitting TRBD2. The germline gives CDR1 SNHLY, CDR2 FYNNEI. Germline trimming cut 2 bases from V and 0 bases from J; bases unmatched to any gene: 5. CDR3 length: 16 residues. CDR3 residues: CASSEIAGAPSYEQYF. CDR3 bases: TGTGCCAGCAGTGAAATAGCGGGAGCGCCCTCCTACGAGCAGTACTTC.